The 32 T cell receptor beta chains below were found in one sample sequenced in a study of cytomegalovirus exposure and HLA in healthy donors. PCR was performed using 60 Vbeta and 13 Jbeta primers. TCRdb's copy holds only in-frame clones and misses some; the assay was immunoSEQ multiplex PCR. The sample has 150,000 to 200,000 clones, around 80% seen once. Sequences were obtained from PBMCs. These receptors all stem from a woman aged 60-75 years in good health and CMV-seropositive.

This clone was counted a few times. V usage is TRBV27 and J usage is TRBJ1-2, with D possibly matching TRBD1 (6 bases). Germline V CDR1 and CDR2: MNHEY, SMNVEV (reference sequence). The CDR3 contains 15 residues. V was cut by 5 bases and J by 0 bases, with 13 bases left in between. CDR3 nucleotide sequence: TGTGCCAGCAGTCCCAGACAGGCGGCTAACTATGGCTACACCTTC. Its translation is CASSPRQAANYGYTF.

The V and J genes are TRBV7-2 and TRBJ2-1, with TRBD2 as a possible D gene (5 bases). The germline V gene encodes CDR1 SGHTA and CDR2 FQGNSA. V was trimmed by 7 bases and J by 1 base, leaving 14 bases between them. The CDR3 totals 15 residues. This chain's CDR3 is CASTPGVVSYNEQFF. In DNA, the CDR3 is TGTGCCAGCACCCCCGGGGTTGTGTCCTACAATGAGCAGTTCTTC. The full variable domain, its missing parts supplied by reference TRBV7-2 and TRBJ2-1, is GAGVSQSPSNKVTEKGKDVELRCDPISGHTALYWYRQSLGQGLEFLIYFQGNSAPDKSGLPSDRFSAERTGGSVSTLTIQRTQQEDSAVYLCASTPGVVSYNEQFFGPGTRLTVL.

Comments on this clone: One end of the junction fails to match germline, which may point to a read error. V usage is TRBV14 and J usage is TRBJ2-5; TRBD1 is a possible D gene (5 bases). Germline V gene sequence: CDR1 SGHDN, CDR2 FVKESK. The CDR3 extends over 13 amino acids. CDR3 DNA sequence: TGTGCCAGCAGTCAAGGGGCGTTCGAGACCCAGTACTTC. It codes for CASSQGAFETQYF.

Notes on this clone: At one of its ends the junction is not consistent with the germline gene, which may arise from a read error. The V and J genes are TRBV29-1 and TRBJ1-1, with a weak D call TRBD1 (6 bases). The CDR3 length is 11 residues. Looked up from germline, CDR1 is SQVTM and CDR2 is ANQGSEA. The CDR3 region is CTGRVATEAFF. The CDR3 DNA follows: TGTACAGGGAGGGTGGCCACTGAAGCTTTCTTT.

The rearrangement links TRBV28 to TRBJ2-1, with 11 positions matching TRBD2. V shed 6 bases, J shed 6 bases, and the junction held 7 bases outside the gene matches. This CDR3 is built from 15 residues. Germline V gives CDR1 MDHEN, CDR2 SYDVKM. CDR3 region: CASSLRLAGFNEQFF. The CDR3 region has the DNA TGTGCCAGCAGCCTCCGACTAGCGGGATTCAATGAGCAGTTCTTC.

The chain recombines TRBV5-4 with TRBJ1-2, with 8 bases that match TRBD1. The CDR3 is 17 residues long. V was pared by 4 bases and J by 1 base, with 12 bases of the junction left unmatched. CDR1 is SGHNT, CDR2 YYREEE, per germline (reference sequence). Here the CDR3 reads CASSPGQGRGGNYGYTF. CDR3 DNA sequence: TGTGCCAGCAGCCCCGGACAGGGAAGGGGAGGTAACTATGGCTACACCTTC.

This clone came up a few times. V is TRBV5-8 and J is TRBJ1-5; the match to TRBD1 covers 7 bases. Germline V gives CDR1 SGHTS, CDR2 YDEGEE. The CDR3 is 17 residues long. Unmatched junction bases numbered 11, after V lost 4 bases and J lost 1 base. CDR3 residues: CASSGSGGHPSNQPQHF. The CDR3 DNA is TGTGCCAGCAGCGGCTCAGGGGGGCACCCAAGCAATCAGCCCCAGCATTTT.

J is TRBJ2-3 and V is TRBV5-8; 9 bases match TRBD1. V was clipped by 3 bases and J by 2 bases; unmatched bases: 4. Germline-derived CDR1 and CDR2 are SGHTS and YDEGEE. The CDR3 consists of 15 residues. In DNA, the CDR3 is TGTGCCAGCAGCTATGGGACAGGGACCACAGATACGCAGTATTTT. Translation: CASSYGTGTTDTQYF.

This chain links TRBV7-3 with TRBJ2-3; no clear D. Germline CDR1 reads SGHTA; CDR2 reads FQGTGA. V was pared by 1 base and J by 1 base, with 6 bases between. This CDR3 region has 14 residues. Here the CDR3 reads CASSLRGGTDTQYF. The CDR3 bases are TGTGCCAGCAGCTTAAGAGGAGGCACAGATACGCAGTATTTT. Full variable domain (missing parts from reference TRBV7-3 and TRBJ2-3): GAGVSQTPSNKVTEKGKYVELRCDPISGHTALYWYRQSLGQGPEFLIYFQGTGAADDSGLPNDRFFAVRPEGSVSTLKIQRTERGDSAVYLCASSLRGGTDTQYFGPGTRLTVL.

The J gene is TRBJ2-2, the V gene TRBV5-4; TRBD2 is a possible D gene (5 bases). The V end was cut by 5 bases, the J end by 4 bases, with 15 bases between. CDR3 length: 15 residues. CDR1 and CDR2 (germline): SGHNT, YYREEE (reference sequence). The CDR3 spells CASRLGGSGTGELFF. CDR3 in DNA: TGTGCCAGCAGACTCGGAGGTTCGGGCACCGGGGAGCTGTTTTTT.

CDR3 loop: CASSQESGKAFF. The DNA of the CDR3 is TGTGCCAGCAGCCAAGAATCGGGAAAAGCTTTCTTT. This rearrangement joins TRBV7-2 to TRBJ1-1; D is unclear. The CDR3 sequence is 12 residues long. The germline V gene encodes CDR1 SGHTA and CDR2 FQGNSA. V lost 5 bases and J 9 bases, leaving 13 bases between the germline ends. Using reference TRBV7-2 and TRBJ1-1 for the parts outside the CDR3, the full variable domain is GAGVSQSPSNKVTEKGKDVELRCDPISGHTALYWYRQSLGQGLEFLIYFQGNSAPDKSGLPSDRFSAERTGGSVSTLTIQRTQQEDSAVYLCASSQESGKAFFGQGTRLTVV.

This chain uses TRBV4-3 with TRBJ2-5; 7 nucleotides agree with TRBD2. The CDR3 has 17 amino acids. Germline CDR1 reads LGHNA; CDR2 reads YSLEER. V lost 0 bases, J lost 2 bases, and 9 bases stayed unmatched. The CDR3: CASSQDRRTSSQETQYF. In DNA, the CDR3 is TGCGCCAGCAGCCAAGATCGTAGGACTAGTTCTCAAGAGACCCAGTACTTC.

This chain links TRBV5-6 with TRBJ1-1, with D possibly TRBD1 on 6 matching bases. Between the trimmed V and J ends, which lost 7 bases and 1 base, there was a span of 14 bases. The germline CDR1 and CDR2 sequences are SGHDT and YYEEEE. The CDR3 has 14 residues. CDR3 region: CASAGGRANTEAFF. CDR3 nucleotides: TGTGCCAGCGCGGGGGGCAGGGCGAACACTGAAGCTTTCTTT.

The chain carries TRBV27 and TRBJ2-1; TRBD2 agrees at 9 bases. This CDR3 contains 14 residues. V shed 6 bases and J 2 bases; nucleotides not matched to a gene: 2. In germline, CDR1 is MNHEY, CDR2 SMNVEV (reference sequence). CDR3 sequence (DNA): TGTGCCAGCAGGCTAGCGGGAACCTACAATGAGCAGTTCTTC. This codes for CASRLAGTYNEQFF.

The V call is TRBV7-2, the J call TRBJ1-1; D remains unclear. The V and J ends lost 4 bases and 9 bases respectively, with 12 bases between them. From germline, CDR1 is SGHTA and CDR2 FQGNSA. The CDR3 is made up of 12 amino acids. CDR3 sequence reads: CASSSQLVQAFF. CDR3 bases: TGTGCCAGCAGCTCTCAACTAGTCCAAGCTTTCTTT.

As DNA, the CDR3 is TGCGCCAGCAGCTTACAAGTACAGGGGCCTCGGGGTCAGCCCCAGCATTTT. This gives the protein CASSLQVQGPRGQPQHF. The gene calls are TRBV5-1 and TRBJ1-5; TRBD1 aligns across 7 bases. After removal of 2 bases from V and 6 bases from J, the junction contained 14 bases not matched to a gene. The CDR3 runs to 17 residues. Germline V gives CDR1 SGHRS, CDR2 YFSETQ.

This rearrangement joins TRBV7-9 to TRBJ2-3; 8 positions agree with TRBD1. Germline assignment: CDR1 SEHNR and CDR2 FQNEAQ (reference sequence). Trimming took 3 bases from V and 3 from J; bases not matched to a gene: 2. CDR3 size: 14 residues. CDR3 loop: CASSFGQGTDTQYF. For the CDR3, the DNA is TGTGCCAGCAGCTTCGGACAGGGTACAGATACGCAGTATTTT.

The rearrangement links TRBV18 to TRBJ2-3; no reliable D call. The CDR3 runs 15 residues. V gave up 2 bases and J gave up 0 bases, with 9 bases separating them. The germline CDR1 and CDR2 sequences are KGHSH and LQKENI. CDR3 nucleotides: TGTGCCAGCTCACCATGGCGGCCTAGCACAGATACGCAGTATTTT. Protein: CASSPWRPSTDTQYF.

This sequence joins TRBV7-2 and TRBJ1-6; D perhaps matches TRBD1 (5 bases). Germline values: CDR1 SGHTA, CDR2 FQGNSA. The CDR3 is 16 amino acids. Trimming left V 1 base short and J 7 bases short, with 14 bases between. DNA of the CDR3: TGTGCCAGCAGCTTAGGCTTAGGGGAAGCGAATTCACCCCTCCACTTT. This codes for CASSLGLGEANSPLHF.

This clone has only a few counts. The rearrangement joins TRBV19 to TRBJ2-4, with 11 bases aligning to TRBD1. Germline V CDR1 and CDR2: LNHDA, SQIVND (reference sequence). J was trimmed by 3 bases and V by 10 bases; bases with no gene match: 5. The length of the CDR3 is 14 residues. The CDR3 protein is CATGTGGSKNIQYF. For the CDR3, the DNA is TGTGCCACCGGGACAGGGGGTAGCAAAAACATTCAGTACTTC.

The V gene is TRBV15, the J gene TRBJ2-3; TRBD1 matches 7 bases. This CDR3 region has 14 residues. Trimming at V came to 4 bases and at J to 4 bases, leaving 5 bases not matched to a gene. The germline V gene has CDR1 LNHNV and CDR2 YYDKDF (reference sequence). The CDR3 reads CATSNTGEPDTQYF. CDR3 DNA sequence: TGTGCCACCAGCAACACAGGGGAACCAGATACGCAGTATTTT. The full variable domain, its missing parts supplied by reference TRBV15 and TRBJ2-3, is DAMVIQNPRYQVTQFGKPVTLSCSQTLNHNVMYWYQQKSSQAPKLLFHYYDKDFNNEADTPDNFQSRRPNTSFCFLDIRSPGLGDTAMYLCATSNTGEPDTQYFGPGTRLTVL.

The rearrangement joins TRBV5-5 to TRBJ2-7, with TRBD2 identical over 11 bases. CDR3 size: 17 residues. V was clipped by 0 bases and J by 2 bases; unmatched bases: 7. Germline assignment: CDR1 SGHKS and CDR2 YYEKEE (reference sequence). The CDR3 DNA reads TGTGCCAGCAGCTTGGCTGAGGTAGCGGGAGGGCCCTACGAGCAGTACTTC. This translates into CASSLAEVAGGPYEQYF.

There are a few counts of this clone. This rearrangement joins TRBV6-1 to TRBJ2-7; TRBD2 aligns across 7 bases. The CDR3 is 13 residues long. CDR1 is MNHNS and CDR2 is SASEGT in the germline V gene. Trimming at V came to 5 bases and at J to 3 bases, leaving 4 bases not matched to a gene. The CDR3 nucleotides read TGTGCCAGCAGTCTCCCGGGGGGCTACGAGCAGTACTTC. This sequence encodes CASSLPGGYEQYF.

The chain employs TRBV18 and TRBJ2-3, with TRBD1 matching over 10 bases. The ends lost 1 base at V and 7 bases at J; junction bases unmatched: 8. From germline, CDR1 is KGHSH and CDR2 LQKENI. This CDR3 region has 16 residues. The CDR3 loop is CASSPLGQGVINTQYF. Written as DNA, the CDR3 is TGTGCCAGCTCACCACTTGGACAGGGGGTCATAAATACGCAGTATTTT. Based on the CDR3 plus reference TRBV18 and TRBJ2-3, the full variable domain is NAGVMQNPRHLVRRRGQEARLRCSPMKGHSHVYWYRQLPEEGLKFMVYLQKENIIDESGMPKERFSAEFPKEGPSILRIQQVVRGDSAAYFCASSPLGQGVINTQYFGPGTRLTVL.

The chain couples TRBV5-1 to TRBJ1-1; D not resolved. Looked up from germline, CDR1 is SGHRS and CDR2 is YFSETQ. The CDR3 is 13 residues long. With 7 bases removed from V and 0 bases from J, the gap between germline ends came to 10 bases. The CDR3 bases are TGCGCCAGCGCTCCGCGGATGAACACTGAAGCTTTCTTT. Amino acid sequence: CASAPRMNTEAFF.

The rearrangement uses TRBV7-6 and TRBJ2-5; a weak D match, TRBD2 (6 bases). With the DNA end fitting TRBJ2-7 better, the J assignment may be wrong. The CDR3 contains 13 residues. The germline CDR1 and CDR2 sequences are SGHVS and FNYEAQ. The CDR3 spells CASSLGLSYEQYF. CDR3 nucleotides: TGTGCCAGCAGCTTGGGACTTTCCTACGAGCAGTACTTC.

This chain connects TRBV27 to TRBJ2-7; a possible D gene is TRBD1 (6 bases). V dropped 6 bases and J dropped 0 bases, with 18 bases sitting between them. CDR3 length: 16 residues. Germline V lookup: CDR1 MNHEY, CDR2 SMNVEV (reference sequence). This chain's CDR3 is CASSPTSGQISYEQYF. In DNA form, the CDR3 reads TGTGCCAGCAGCCCAACTTCGGGACAAATCTCCTACGAGCAGTACTTC.

The chain recombines TRBV4-2 with TRBJ1-5, with D possibly matching TRBD1 (6 bases). Trimming removed 0 bases at V and 1 base at J, with 10 bases between. This CDR3 has 16 residues. CDR1 and CDR2 (germline): LGHNA, YNFKEQ. DNA for the CDR3: TGTGCCAGCAGCCAAGATAGGGGACAAAGCAATCAGCCCCAGCATTTT. The encoded protein is CASSQDRGQSNQPQHF.

This clone was counted between two and nine times. J is TRBJ2-3 and V is TRBV13; 10 bases are a match to TRBD1. Unmatched junction bases numbered 5, after V lost 5 bases and J lost 12 bases. CDR1 and CDR2 from the germline V gene are PRHDT and FYEKMQ (reference sequence). The CDR3 contains 12 residues. The CDR3 DNA is TGTGCCAGCAGCCCTAGACAGGGGGCCCAGTATTTT. Translation gives CASSPRQGAQYF. Supplemented by reference TRBV13 and TRBJ2-3, the full variable domain reads AAGVIQSPRHLIKEKRETATLKCYPIPRHDTVYWYQQGPGQDPQFLISFYEKMQSDKGSIPDRFSAQQFSDYHSELNMSSLELGDSALYFCASSPRQGAQYFGPGTRLTVL.

This clone showed up just a few times. The rearrangement joins TRBV5-4 to TRBJ1-3, with D unclear. From germline, CDR1 is SGHNT and CDR2 YYREEE (reference sequence). Trimming stripped 2 bases from V and 4 bases from J, with 7 bases between. This CDR3 spans 13 amino acids. Here the CDR3 DNA reads TGTGCCAGCAGCTTAAGTAGAGGAAACACCATATATTTT. Translation gives CASSLSRGNTIYF.

The rearrangement uses TRBV30 and TRBJ2-1, with 8 nucleotides matching TRBD2. This CDR3 has 16 residues. J gave up 2 bases and V 3 bases, and 9 bases lay outside the gene matches. CDR1 and CDR2 from the germline V gene are GTSNPN and SVGIG (reference sequence). CDR3 sequence: CAWRTGGGFPYNEQFF. The CDR3 nucleotides are TGTGCCTGGAGGACCGGGGGGGGTTTTCCCTACAATGAGCAGTTCTTC.

The genes are TRBV6-4 and TRBJ2-2; 7 positions match TRBD1. CDR1 is MRHNA and CDR2 is SNTAGT in the germline V gene. The CDR3 runs to 15 residues. V was pared by 5 bases and J by 4 bases, with 7 bases of the junction left unmatched. Written as DNA, the CDR3 is TGTGCCAGCAGTCCCCGACAGGGATTCACCGGGGAGCTGTTTTTT. Translated: CASSPRQGFTGELFF.